Below, 32 T cell receptor beta chains from the same sample are listed, as sequenced in a study of beta chain features in type 1 diabetes. Sequencing targeted expressed TCRB transcripts, as all isolated RNA had been reverse transcribed. Profiling relied on immunoSEQ multiplex PCR, and the TCRdb table lists in-frame clones only, not all of them. Of 120,000 to 150,000 clones listed, 10% are singletons. Sample: naive CD4+ T cells from blood. Every receptor here comes from a man between 18 and 29 years old in good health.

This clone has just a few counts. This rearrangement joins TRBV12-5 to TRBJ2-1; no reliable D call. The CDR3 has 18 residues. From germline, CDR1 is LGHNT and CDR2 FRNRAP. Trimming stripped 0 bases from V and 4 bases from J, with 19 bases between. The CDR3 DNA reads TGTGCTAGTGGTTTGGTACGGTCTCTGGCGGAAAGATACAATGAGCAGTTCTTC. The encoded protein is CASGLVRSLAERYNEQFF.

The V gene is TRBV28, the J gene TRBJ2-3, with D possibly being TRBD1 (6 bases). Germline V gene lookup returns CDR1 MDHEN and CDR2 SYDVKM. The CDR3 has 16 residues. With 6 bases removed from V and 0 bases from J, the gap between germline ends came to 16 bases. CDR3 amino acids: CASRGPGHQSTDTQYF. The CDR3 DNA is TGTGCCAGCAGGGGGCCGGGACACCAAAGCACAGATACGCAGTATTTT.

This clone was seen more than once but under ten times. The J gene is TRBJ2-1, the V gene TRBV4-2; D perhaps matches TRBD1 (6 bases). The germline V and J ends were trimmed by 0 bases and 9 bases, with 18 bases remaining between them. Germline lookup yields CDR1 LGHNA and CDR2 YNFKEQ. CDR3 length equals 16 residues. The CDR3 nucleotides are TGTGCCAGCAGCCAAGAGGACAGACCCCTCGGCGGTGAGCAGTTCTTC. Translated, it gives CASSQEDRPLGGEQFF.

This clone has only a few counts. The V gene is TRBV7-9, the J gene TRBJ2-7, with TRBD1 identical over 8 bases. This CDR3 has 15 residues. Trimming cost V 1 base and J 7 bases; bases outside gene matches: 9. Per the germline V gene, CDR1 is SEHNR and CDR2 is FQNEAQ (reference sequence). In nucleotides, the CDR3 is TGTGCCAGCAGCTTAGTGACAGGGGCGGTGGGGGAGCAGTACTTC. It specifies CASSLVTGAVGEQYF.

This chain links TRBV7-3 with TRBJ2-5; D unresolved. The CDR3 sequence is 14 residues long. V was clipped by 6 bases and J by 1 base, with 12 bases between them. The germline V gene has CDR1 SGHTA and CDR2 FQGTGA. The CDR3 spells CASRKPGFQETQYF. The CDR3 nucleotides read TGTGCCAGCAGGAAACCAGGTTTCCAAGAGACCCAGTACTTC.

The chain couples TRBV6-1 to TRBJ2-4; a possible D gene is TRBD1 (5 bases). CDR1 MNHNS and CDR2 SASEGT come from the germline V gene. The CDR3 contains 13 residues. V was pared by 8 bases and J by 0 bases, with 8 bases between. The CDR3 DNA reads as TGTGCCAGCGCAGGGCTAGCCAAAAACATTCAGTACTTC. It specifies CASAGLAKNIQYF.

This clone appeared a few times. V is TRBV11-2 and J is TRBJ1-1, with 8 bases matching TRBD1. After removal of 7 bases from V and 4 bases from J, the junction contained 5 bases not matched to a gene. The germline V gene has CDR1 SGHAT and CDR2 FQNNGV. This CDR3 contains 13 residues. CDR3 loop: CASNRGQGTEAFF. DNA for the CDR3: TGTGCCAGCAACCGAGGACAGGGCACTGAAGCTTTCTTT.

The chain combines TRBV28 with TRBJ1-3; tentative D call: TRBD1 (5 bases). There are 14 residues in the CDR3. The V gene lost 4 bases and the J gene lost 4 bases, with 11 bases spanning the gap. Germline CDR1 and CDR2: MDHEN and SYDVKM. CDR3: CASSYRSLGNTIYF. DNA of the CDR3: TGTGCCAGCAGTTACAGGTCCCTGGGAAACACCATATATTTT.

This clone appeared many times. The chain carries TRBV5-4 and TRBJ2-5; perhaps TRBD1 as D (6 bases). There are 14 residues in the CDR3. Germline CDR1 is SGHNT and CDR2 is YYREEE (reference sequence). The ends were cut back, 4 bases at V and 5 bases at J, with 15 bases in the middle. The CDR3 loop is CASSATTQGETQYF. The CDR3 bases are TGTGCCAGCAGCGCGACTACCCAGGGGGAGACCCAGTACTTC.

The CDR3 DNA sequence: TGTGCCAGCAGCTTAGAATTGGCTAGCGGGGCCTCCGGGGAGACCCAGTACTTC. Translating it yields CASSLELASGASGETQYF. The chain joins TRBV11-2 to TRBJ2-5; 9 bases map to TRBD2. Germline CDR1 reads SGHAT; CDR2 reads FQNNGV. This CDR3 comprises 18 residues. The V segment lost 0 bases and the J segment 5 bases; nucleotides outside the gene matches: 13.

This clone was picked up a small number of times. This chain uses TRBV19 with TRBJ1-5; weak D call: TRBD1 (6 bases). V was shortened by 6 bases and J by 3 bases, with 12 bases between the two germline ends. The CDR3 sequence is 14 residues long. Looked up from germline, CDR1 is LNHDA and CDR2 is SQIVND (reference sequence). The CDR3 sequence is CASRGGPINQPQHF. CDR3 nucleotides: TGTGCCAGTAGAGGGGGACCGATCAATCAGCCCCAGCATTTT.

This clone was detected only a few times. The chain uses TRBV30 and TRBJ1-6; 8 nucleotides line up with TRBD1. The CDR3 spans 13 residues. V was clipped by 8 bases and J by 7 bases; unmatched bases: 7. Germline loops: CDR1 GTSNPN, CDR2 SVGIG (reference sequence). CDR3 bases: TGTGCCCAGACTCAGGGGGCGAATTCACCCCTCCACTTT. Amino acids: CAQTQGANSPLHF.

Only a few counts were recorded for this clone. The rearrangement uses TRBV7-2 and TRBJ1-2, with a tentative D call TRBD1 (5 bases). Looked up from germline, CDR1 is SGHTA and CDR2 is FQGNSA. CDR3 length: 13 residues. V lost 5 bases and J 7 bases, leaving 14 bases between the germline ends. As DNA, the CDR3 is TGTGCCAGCAGCGGGACTAGTGGCCTTGGCTACACCTTC. Encoded protein: CASSGTSGLGYTF.

This clone was seen repeatedly, ten times or more. V and J are TRBV19 and TRBJ2-1; possible D gene TRBD2, 6 bases. The V end lost 0 bases, the J end lost 8 bases, and 11 bases lay between the germline ends. CDR3 length equals 14 residues. Germline assignment: CDR1 LNHDA and CDR2 SQIVND (reference sequence). The CDR3 region has the DNA TGTGCCAGTAGTATAGAGGAGGGAGTAGATGAGCAGTTCTTC. As protein: CASSIEEGVDEQFF.

V gene TRBV7-9 combines with J gene TRBJ2-5; D gene ambiguous. The V end was cut by 1 base, the J end by 2 bases, with 5 bases between. Germline V CDR1 and CDR2: SEHNR, FQNEAQ (reference sequence). The CDR3 sequence is 13 residues long. The CDR3 sequence: CASSLEQQETQYF. The CDR3 region has the DNA TGTGCCAGCAGCTTAGAACAGCAAGAGACCCAGTACTTC.

The chain combines TRBV4-3 with TRBJ2-7, with D possibly matching TRBD2 (6 bases). CDR1 is LGHNA and CDR2 is YSLEER in the germline V gene. Trimming removed 0 bases at V and 4 bases at J, with 7 bases between. This CDR3 is built from 13 residues. CDR3: CASSQEGRYEQYF. CDR3 nucleotide sequence: TGCGCCAGCAGCCAAGAGGGGAGGTACGAGCAGTACTTC.

This clone was counted a few times. The V and J genes are TRBV7-9 and TRBJ1-5; possible D gene TRBD1, 6 bases. CDR1 SEHNR and CDR2 FQNEAQ come from the germline V gene (reference sequence). This CDR3 region has 14 residues. The V end was cut by 5 bases, the J end by 6 bases, with 14 bases between. This chain's CDR3 is CASSPYREGQPQHF. CDR3 bases: TGTGCCAGCAGCCCTTACAGGGAAGGTCAGCCCCAGCATTTT.

The chain links TRBV5-1 to TRBJ2-2; D ambiguous. V was trimmed by 0 bases and J by 5 bases, leaving 11 bases between them. Per germline, CDR1 SGHRS and CDR2 YFSETQ. This CDR3 is built from 15 residues. The CDR3 sequence: CASSLETGLTGELFF. The DNA for the CDR3 is TGCGCCAGCAGCTTGGAAACGGGTTTAACCGGGGAGCTGTTTTTT.

This clone was observed a few times. This chain links TRBV2 with TRBJ1-6; D is unclear. CDR3 length: 14 amino acids. Germline CDR1 is SNHLY and CDR2 is FYNNEI. The ends were cut back, 10 bases at V and 8 bases at J, with 18 bases in the middle. CDR3: CATRPISRDSPLHF. CDR3 nucleotides: TGTGCCACGCGACCAATCAGCCGGGATTCACCCCTCCACTTT.

Note on this clone: Additional DNA sequences in this sample encode the identical CDR3. The chain uses TRBV7-2 and TRBJ2-5; tentative D call: TRBD1 (5 bases). The CDR3 consists of 14 residues. Per germline, CDR1 SGHTA and CDR2 FQGNSA. Trimming shortened V by 3 bases and J by 2 bases, and 10 bases separated the two germline ends. The CDR3 DNA reads as TGTGCCAGCAGCTTCCAGGGATCGCAAGAGACCCAGTACTTC. Protein: CASSFQGSQETQYF. The full variable domain, completed using reference TRBV7-2 and TRBJ2-5, is GAGVSQSPSNKVTEKGKDVELRCDPISGHTALYWYRQSLGQGLEFLIYFQGNSAPDKSGLPSDRFSAERTGGSVSTLTIQRTQQEDSAVYLCASSFQGSQETQYFGPGTRLLVL.

This clone has only a few counts. The chain employs TRBV4-1 and TRBJ2-3, with D possibly matching TRBD1 (5 bases). Germline CDR1 MGHRA, CDR2 YSYEKL. The CDR3 covers 18 residues. Trimming removed 0 bases at V and 5 bases at J, with 21 bases between. The CDR3 loop is CASSQDSPKRGFVDTQYF. CDR3 coding DNA: TGCGCCAGCAGCCAAGATAGCCCCAAAAGGGGTTTCGTAGATACGCAGTATTTT.

This clone appeared a few times. J is TRBJ2-7 and V is TRBV7-9; 12 positions match TRBD2. This CDR3 comprises 16 residues. V lost 2 bases and J lost 7; bases outside the gene matches: 9. Germline V gives CDR1 SEHNR, CDR2 FQNEAQ (reference sequence). The CDR3 nucleotides read TGTGCCAGCAGCTTAAGGACTAGCGGGGTGGATAGGGAGCAGTACTTC. Translated, it gives CASSLRTSGVDREQYF.

This clone was seen ten or more times. This rearrangement joins TRBV4-3 to TRBJ2-4; 13 positions match TRBD2. Germline trimming cut 0 bases from V and 9 bases from J; bases unmatched to any gene: 5. This CDR3 has 16 residues. Germline assignment: CDR1 LGHNA and CDR2 YSLEER. The CDR3 protein is CASSQDGTSGVGIQYF. The CDR3 nucleotides read TGCGCCAGCAGCCAAGATGGGACTAGCGGGGTTGGCATTCAGTACTTC.

CDR3 sequence (DNA): TGTGCCAGCCGCTCTGGAAACACCATATATTTT. It is translated as CASRSGNTIYF. J is TRBJ1-3 and V is TRBV6-6; D not resolved. V lost 8 bases and J lost 0, with 2 bases in between. CDR3 length equals 11 residues. Germline V CDR1 and CDR2: MNHNY, SVGAGI (reference sequence).

This chain connects TRBV20-1 to TRBJ1-5; D ambiguous. In germline, CDR1 is DFQATT, CDR2 SNEGSKA (reference sequence). The CDR3 has 11 residues. Trimming shortened V by 3 bases and J by 5 bases, and 5 bases separated the two germline ends. Here the CDR3 DNA reads TGCAGTGCTAGCCGCGATCAGCCCCAGCATTTT. Translation gives CSASRDQPQHF.

This sequence joins TRBV28 and TRBJ2-2; 8 bases fit TRBD1. The CDR3 has 16 residues. The V segment lost 3 bases and the J segment 1 base; nucleotides outside the gene matches: 4. The V gene's germline CDR1 is MDHEN and CDR2 SYDVKM. The CDR3 loop is CASSFPGTGNTGELFF. In DNA form, the CDR3 reads TGTGCCAGCAGTTTCCCCGGGACAGGGAACACCGGGGAGCTGTTTTTT.

This clone has a count of ten or more. The rearrangement uses TRBV7-2 and TRBJ2-7, with no clear D. V lost 2 bases to trimming and J lost 3 bases, with 5 bases between them. The germline V gene has CDR1 SGHTA and CDR2 FQGNSA. CDR3 length: 12 amino acids. The CDR3 spells CASSLLNYEQYF. The CDR3 DNA reads TGTGCCAGCAGCTTATTAAACTACGAGCAGTACTTC.

The rearrangement links TRBV7-2 to TRBJ1-2, with 10 bases fitting TRBD1. The length of the CDR3 is 15 residues. Germline CDR1 and CDR2: SGHTA and FQGNSA. V was pared by 2 bases and J by 2 bases, with 2 bases of the junction left unmatched. The CDR3 spells CASSLRTGGNYGYTF. DNA of the CDR3: TGTGCCAGCAGCTTAAGGACAGGGGGGAACTATGGCTACACCTTC.

This clone was seen at least ten times. The V call is TRBV7-9, the J call TRBJ2-7, with TRBD1 as a possible D gene (6 bases). There are 14 residues in the CDR3. Germline-derived CDR1 and CDR2 are SEHNR and FQNEAQ (reference sequence). V lost 5 bases and J 0 bases, leaving 11 bases between the germline ends. CDR3 loop: CASSARTASYEQYF. CDR3 DNA sequence: TGTGCCAGCAGCGCGCGGACAGCCTCCTACGAGCAGTACTTC.

This chain joins TRBV6-6 and TRBJ1-1; 9 nucleotides line up with TRBD1. The V segment lost 6 bases and the J segment 2 bases; nucleotides outside the gene matches: 4. This CDR3 has 14 residues. The germline gives CDR1 MNHNY, CDR2 SVGAGI (reference sequence). This chain's CDR3 is CASSNRGLNTEAFF. For the CDR3, the DNA is TGTGCCAGCAGCAACAGGGGGCTCAACACTGAAGCTTTCTTT.

This clone has just a few counts. The rearrangement joins TRBV28 to TRBJ2-7, with D possibly TRBD2 on 5 matching bases. This CDR3 comprises 14 residues. Germline V lookup: CDR1 MDHEN, CDR2 SYDVKM. The V and J ends lost 10 bases and 7 bases respectively, with 23 bases between them. The DNA for the CDR3 is TGTGCCACCAACCCACATTCAGCCGGGGTTGAGCAGTACTTC. This codes for CATNPHSAGVEQYF.

This clone was recorded a few times. CDR3 residues: CASKATDTEAFF. CDR3 nucleotide sequence: TGTGCCAGCAAGGCGACAGACACTGAAGCTTTCTTT. The genes are TRBV6-5 and TRBJ1-1; tentative D call: TRBD1 (5 bases). Trimming pared 7 bases from V and 3 bases from J, leaving 9 bases between. CDR3 size: 12 residues. The germline gives CDR1 MNHEY, CDR2 SVGAGI.